Shown below are 27 T cell receptor beta chains from a single sample sequenced in a study of cytomegalovirus exposure and HLA in healthy donors. The PCR used 60 Vbeta and 13 Jbeta primers. Repertoires were generated with immunoSEQ multiplex PCR, while TCRdb's copy carries only in-frame clones and drops some. This table holds some 200,000 clones, roughly four fifths found once. The sequencing sample was made of PBMCs. The receptors originated from a woman between 18 and 29 years old in good health and CMV-seronegative.

This clone was seen more than once but under ten times. The V call is TRBV5-4, the J call TRBJ2-3, with TRBD2 matching over 8 bases. Germline V gene sequence: CDR1 SGHNT, CDR2 YYREEE (reference sequence). This CDR3 comprises 15 residues. J gave up 4 bases and V 1 base, and 5 bases lay outside the gene matches. The CDR3 loop is CASSLKSLAADTQYF. CDR3 sequence (DNA): TGTGCCAGCAGCTTGAAGTCACTAGCGGCAGATACGCAGTATTTT.

J is TRBJ1-1 and V is TRBV18, with 8 bases that match TRBD1. Germline assignment: CDR1 KGHSH and CDR2 LQKENI. Trimming took 3 bases from V and 10 from J; bases not matched to a gene: 10. CDR3 size: 14 residues. CDR3 nucleotide sequence: TGTGCCAGCTCACCTTCCGGGACAGGAGGAAGAGCTTTCTTT. Translation: CASSPSGTGGRAFF.

With regard to this clone: A junction boundary mismatches the germline segment, possibly from a read error. The CDR3 reads CASSEGTGGQETQYF. The CDR3 DNA reads TGTGCCAGCAGCGAAGGGACAGGGGGCCAAGAGACCCAGTACTTC. This rearrangement joins TRBV6-1 to TRBJ2-5; 11 positions agree with TRBD1. The length of the CDR3 is 15 residues. Germline values: CDR1 MNHNS, CDR2 SASEGT.

The chain couples TRBV10-3 to TRBJ2-3; TRBD2 matches at 10 bases. This CDR3 spans 14 amino acids. The germline CDR1 and CDR2 sequences are ENHRY and SYGVKD. V gave up 8 bases and J gave up 1 base; unmatched junction bases: 3. CDR3 bases: TGTGCCATCGGGGGGACTAGCGGCACAGATACGCAGTATTTT. It translates to CAIGGTSGTDTQYF.

This chain's CDR3 is CASSTWTGSGYGYTF. The CDR3, as DNA: TGTGCCAGTAGTACCTGGACAGGGTCGGGCTATGGCTACACCTTC. The chain carries TRBV19 and TRBJ1-2, with 8 bases aligning to TRBD1. Germline CDR1 reads LNHDA; CDR2 reads SQIVND (reference sequence). The V and J ends lost 4 bases and 4 bases, in that order; junction bases with no gene match: 8. CDR3 length: 15 amino acids.

J is TRBJ1-2 and V is TRBV18; no clear D. Germline V gives CDR1 KGHSH, CDR2 LQKENI. V gave up 6 bases and J gave up 14 bases, with 25 bases separating them. The CDR3 sequence is 14 residues long. CDR3 nucleotides: TGTGCCAGCTCCTTCAAGCCTCCAGGCCCTATTACGACCTTC. Translated, it gives CASSFKPPGPITTF.

This sequence joins TRBV28 and TRBJ2-7; D unclear. Germline lookup yields CDR1 MDHEN and CDR2 SYDVKM. Between the trimmed V and J ends, which lost 4 bases and 9 bases, there was a span of 10 bases. The CDR3 is 11 residues long. The CDR3 bases are TGTGCCAGCAGTTCCCCGACTGTGCAGTACTTC. It encodes CASSSPTVQYF. The full variable domain, completed using reference TRBV28 and TRBJ2-7, is DVKVTQSSRYLVKRTGEKVFLECVQDMDHENMFWYRQDPGLGLRLIYFSYDVKMKEKGDIPEGYSVSREKKERFSLILESASTNQTSMYLCASSSPTVQYFGPGTRLTVT.

J is TRBJ2-7 and V is TRBV6-1; 9 nucleotides line up with TRBD1. CDR1 is MNHNS, CDR2 SASEGT, per germline. The CDR3 runs 16 residues. Germline trimming cut 2 bases from V and 6 bases from J; bases unmatched to any gene: 11. CDR3 region: CASSEFEGQGGREQYF. Written as DNA, the CDR3 is TGTGCCAGCAGTGAATTCGAGGGACAGGGTGGGCGCGAGCAGTACTTC.

V is TRBV5-1 and J is TRBJ2-1; TRBD2 aligns across 11 bases. With V trimmed by 3 bases and J by 5 bases, 4 bases remained unmatched. CDR3 length equals 15 residues. CDR1 and CDR2 from the germline V gene are SGHRS and YFSETQ. Here the CDR3 reads CASSSTSGSNNEQFF. The CDR3 DNA reads TGCGCCAGCAGCTCCACTAGCGGGAGCAACAATGAGCAGTTCTTC.

This clone is a singleton in its sample. J is TRBJ2-3 and V is TRBV5-1; 11 positions match TRBD2. The V segment lost 0 bases and the J segment 2 bases; nucleotides outside the gene matches: 5. This CDR3 region has 17 residues. Germline-derived CDR1 and CDR2 are SGHRS and YFSETQ. The CDR3 spells CASSLARLAGNTDTQYF. In DNA form, the CDR3 reads TGCGCCAGCAGCTTGGCCAGACTAGCGGGGAACACAGATACGCAGTATTTT.

This chain connects TRBV27 to TRBJ1-4; 9 nucleotides line up with TRBD1. J gave up 8 bases and V 3 bases, and 7 bases lay outside the gene matches. The germline gives CDR1 MNHEY, CDR2 SMNVEV (reference sequence). The CDR3 spans 15 residues. CDR3 DNA sequence: TGTGCCAGCAGTTTCGTGGGACAGGGATACGAAAAACTGTTTTTT. It specifies CASSFVGQGYEKLFF.

The chain is built from TRBV7-9 and TRBJ2-7, with 8 bases aligning to TRBD1. J lost 0 bases, V lost 2 bases, and 3 bases had no gene match. The CDR3 has 15 residues. Germline CDR1 SEHNR, CDR2 FQNEAQ (reference sequence). CDR3 sequence (DNA): TGTGCCAGCAGCTTACAGGGGGCGAGCTCCTACGAGCAGTACTTC. It codes for CASSLQGASSYEQYF.

This chain links TRBV19 with TRBJ2-5, with 9 bases matching TRBD1. V lost 6 bases to trimming and J lost 5 bases; unmatched junction nucleotides: 7. The CDR3 contains 14 residues. Germline loops: CDR1 LNHDA, CDR2 SQIVND (reference sequence). The CDR3 region has the DNA TGTGCCAGTAGCCCACAGGGGGCGAGGGAGACCCAGTACTTC. Its translation is CASSPQGARETQYF.

The chain joins TRBV7-8 to TRBJ1-3; 8 positions agree with TRBD1. The germline V gene has CDR1 SGHVS and CDR2 FQNEAQ. CDR3 length: 16 residues. Trimming at V came to 2 bases and at J to 2 bases, leaving 5 bases not matched to a gene. CDR3 nucleotide sequence: TGTGCCAGCAGCTTACAGGACAGGGCGACTGGAAACACCATATATTTT. It specifies CASSLQDRATGNTIYF.

This clone was seen just once. The chain couples TRBV7-2 to TRBJ1-2; 7 nucleotides align to TRBD1. Germline V gene lookup returns CDR1 SGHTA and CDR2 FQGNSA. Unmatched junction bases numbered 11, after V lost 8 bases and J lost 8 bases. The CDR3 has 13 amino acids. CDR3 coding DNA: TGTGCCAGCCACCAGGGGGGATCCAGCGGCTACACCTTC. Translation gives CASHQGGSSGYTF.

The V and J genes are TRBV5-5 and TRBJ1-6, with TRBD1 matching over 9 bases. This CDR3 has 16 amino acids. V shed 5 bases and J 7 bases; nucleotides not matched to a gene: 10. CDR1 SGHKS and CDR2 YYEKEE come from the germline V gene (reference sequence). CDR3 nucleotides: TGTGCCAGCAGAATAGGGACAGGGAGCCGGAATTCACCCCTCCACTTT. Translating gives CASRIGTGSRNSPLHF.

This chain links TRBV6-5 with TRBJ1-2; TRBD1 might be the D (5 bases). Deletions cut 6 bases from V and 3 bases from J, with 17 bases between. CDR3 size: 15 residues. The germline V gene has CDR1 MNHEY and CDR2 SVGAGI. CDR3 sequence reads: CASRTMGRRDYGYTF. The CDR3 DNA sequence: TGTGCCAGCAGAACCATGGGACGGAGGGACTATGGCTACACCTTC.

The chain combines TRBV10-2 with TRBJ2-2; 7 positions agree with TRBD2. With V trimmed by 10 bases and J by 1 base, 6 bases remained unmatched. This CDR3 is built from 14 residues. CDR1 is WSHSY and CDR2 is SAAADI in the germline V gene. CDR3 coding DNA: TGCGCCACCGAAGGGAGGGAGAACACCGGGGAGCTGTTTTTT. Encoded protein: CATEGRENTGELFF.

J is TRBJ2-7 and V is TRBV27, with 7 bases aligning to TRBD2. This CDR3 contains 15 residues. With 0 bases clipped from V and 2 bases from J, the junction kept 4 bases outside the gene matches. CDR1 is MNHEY and CDR2 is SMNVEV in the germline V gene (reference sequence). The DNA for the CDR3 is TGTGCCAGCAGTTTATCTGCGGGGGTCCCCTACGAGCAGTACTTC. Amino acids: CASSLSAGVPYEQYF.

V usage is TRBV7-2 and J usage is TRBJ1-4; 8 bases map to TRBD1. Germline assignment: CDR1 SGHTA and CDR2 FQGNSA. This CDR3 is 14 amino acids long. J lost 8 bases, V lost 3 bases, and 5 bases had no gene match. The CDR3 is CASSFGQGREKLFF. The CDR3 coding sequence is TGTGCCAGCAGCTTTGGACAGGGAAGGGAAAAACTGTTTTTT.

The chain links TRBV5-4 to TRBJ2-5; perhaps TRBD2 as D (6 bases). Per the germline V gene, CDR1 is SGHNT and CDR2 is YYREEE (reference sequence). The CDR3 covers 14 residues. Between the trimmed V and J ends, which lost 2 bases and 4 bases, there was a span of 12 bases. The CDR3 protein is CASSFGGRLETQYF. CDR3 nucleotides: TGTGCCAGCAGCTTTGGGGGGAGGTTAGAGACCCAGTACTTC. Full variable domain (remainder filled in from reference TRBV5-4 and TRBJ2-5): ETGVTQSPTHLIKTRGQQVTLRCSSQSGHNTVSWYQQALGQGPQFIFQYYREEENGRGNFPPRFSGLQFPNYSSELNVNALELDDSALYLCASSFGGRLETQYFGPGTRLLVL.

The chain links TRBV19 to TRBJ2-1, with TRBD1 identical over 9 bases. The CDR3 loop spans 16 amino acids. Trimming at V came to 8 bases and at J to 1 base, leaving 9 bases not matched to a gene. CDR1 is LNHDA, CDR2 SQIVND, per germline (reference sequence). CDR3: CASLSPGTGSYNEQFF. For the CDR3, the DNA is TGTGCCAGTCTATCCCCCGGGACAGGGTCCTACAATGAGCAGTTCTTC. Variable domain in full (rest from reference TRBV19 and TRBJ2-1): DGGITQSPKYLFRKEGQNVTLSCEQNLNHDAMYWYRQDPGQGLRLIYYSQIVNDFQKGDIAEGYSVSREKKESFPLTVTSAQKNPTAFYLCASLSPGTGSYNEQFFGPGTRLTVL.

The rearrangement links TRBV4-1 to TRBJ1-5, with a tentative D call TRBD1 (5 bases). The CDR3 length is 16 residues. Trimming pared 0 bases from V and 2 bases from J, leaving 11 bases between. Germline V gene data show CDR1 as MGHRA and CDR2 as YSYEKL. The chain's CDR3 is CASSQEARGGNQPQHF. For the CDR3, the DNA is TGCGCCAGCAGCCAAGAGGCCCGGGGGGGCAATCAGCCCCAGCATTTT.

The V gene is TRBV6-4, the J gene TRBJ2-3; TRBD2 aligns across 8 bases. Germline CDR1 and CDR2: MRHNA and SNTAGT. V shed 5 bases and J 3 bases; nucleotides not matched to a gene: 7. The CDR3 extends over 15 amino acids. In DNA, the CDR3 is TGTGCCAGCAGTCTCGGGGGGGCCGTAACAGATACGCAGTATTTT. Protein sequence: CASSLGGAVTDTQYF.

The rearrangement uses TRBV28 and TRBJ1-2; possible D gene TRBD1, 6 bases. Trimming left V 4 bases short and J 5 bases short, with 8 bases between. CDR1 is MDHEN and CDR2 is SYDVKM in the germline V gene. This CDR3 comprises 12 residues. The CDR3 loop reads CASSSDSYGYTF. The CDR3 region has the DNA TGTGCCAGCAGTTCGGACAGTTATGGCTACACCTTC.

The gene calls are TRBV6-6 and TRBJ2-2; 9 bases are a match to TRBD1. V was clipped by 6 bases and J by 5 bases; unmatched bases: 10. The CDR3 runs 16 residues. Germline V gene data show CDR1 as MNHNY and CDR2 as SVGAGI (reference sequence). CDR3 DNA sequence: TGTGCCAGCAGAACGACCGGGACAGGGTTTACCGGGGAGCTGTTTTTT. Encoded protein: CASRTTGTGFTGELFF.

The gene calls are TRBV27 and TRBJ2-1, with 12 positions matching TRBD2. V was clipped by 7 bases and J by 6 bases; unmatched bases: 7. Germline V lookup: CDR1 MNHEY, CDR2 SMNVEV (reference sequence). This CDR3 has 15 amino acids. The CDR3 region has the DNA TGTGCCAGCATCTCCGGGACTAGCGGGTTCAATGAGCAGTTCTTC. Protein product: CASISGTSGFNEQFF.